This T cell receptor beta chain was identified in a study of identical twins. Each CDR3 protein is one row after TCRdb ran MiXCR on the 5' RACE reads. The sample holds fewer than 900,000 distinct CDR3 sequences; approximately 21% are singletons and the top ten take about 4.3%. The table lists this clonotype with a few counts. The germline V gene encodes CDR1 DFQATT and CDR2 SNEGSKA (reference sequence). This CDR3 is 13 amino acids long. The ends lost 6 bases at V and 7 bases at J; junction bases unmatched: 9. These same data were also listed under a study on T cells expressing NK-cell markers.

Sequenced input: PBMCs. The receptor's source is a young woman in good health. The chain has TRBV20-1 and TRBJ2-1; 7 nucleotides match TRBD2. The CDR3 DNA reads TGCAGTGCCGCCGCGGGAGTGAGAAATGAGCAGTTCTTC. Translating gives CSAAAGVRNEQFF.